The source of this T cell receptor (beta chain) is a study of technical replicates of blood from several donors. Some clones are missing from TCRdb's copy, which holds only in-frame ones; the method was immunoSEQ multiplex PCR. This table holds about 76,000 clones, over 75% found once. The CDR3 spans 21 residues. The germline V gene has CDR1 SSHAT and CDR2 FNYEAQ (reference sequence). Turning to this clone: An end of the junction does not agree with germline; a read error may underlie this.

Sequences were obtained from T cells isolated from PBMCs. The clonotype was recovered from a human donor in good health. The genes are TRBV7-7 and TRBJ1-5; 7 nucleotides match TRBD1. CDR3 bases: TGTGCTAGCAGCTTAGCGGTCGATGTCCACAGGGGTGTCTTGGTAAATCAGCCCCAGCATTTT. Amino acids: CASSLAVDVHRGVLVNQPQHF.